The 25 T cell receptor beta chains given below trace back to one sample, sequenced in a study of beta chain features in type 1 diabetes. All of the isolated RNA was reverse transcribed, so expressed TCRB transcripts were sequenced. Assay used: immunoSEQ multiplex PCR; TCRdb lists only in-frame clones, some missing. Altogether roughly 150,000 clones are present, approximately 8.1% being singletons, with the ten largest covering under 0.55%. These TCRs' antigens remain unknown. Study findings and constraints: People with Type 1 diabetes carried modestly yet significantly shorter TCRB CDR3s in all four CD4+ subsets.

Sample: central memory CD4+ T cells from blood. Receptors were obtained from a man younger than 30 with type 1 diabetes.

The V gene is TRBV5-1, the J gene TRBJ1-1; unclear D gene. The CDR3 spans 14 residues. The germline gives CDR1 SGHRS, CDR2 YFSETQ. Trimming stripped 2 bases from V and 6 bases from J, with 14 bases between. The CDR3 coding sequence is TGCGCCAGCAGCTTATCCACCGGGAGACCTGAAGCTTTCTTT. Translation: CASSLSTGRPEAFF.

This rearrangement joins TRBV5-1 to TRBJ2-1; TRBD2 matches 11 bases. Per the germline V gene, CDR1 is SGHRS and CDR2 is YFSETQ. This CDR3 is built from 15 residues. The trim removed 0 bases at V and 10 bases at J, leaving 6 bases unmatched. In DNA, the CDR3 is TGCGCCAGCAGCTTGGGACTAGCGGGAATTGGCGAGCAGTTCTTC. As protein: CASSLGLAGIGEQFF. The whole variable domain, filled in from reference TRBV5-1 and TRBJ2-1, reads KAGVTQTPRYLIKTRGQQVTLSCSPISGHRSVSWYQQTPGQGLQFLFEYFSETQRNKGNFPGRFSGRQFSNSRSEMNVSTLELGDSALYLCASSLGLAGIGEQFFGPGTRLTVL.

The table lists this clone with a few counts. The V gene is TRBV4-2, the J gene TRBJ2-1, with 13 nucleotides matching TRBD2. CDR3 size: 17 residues. The J segment lost 5 bases and the V segment lost 4 bases, leaving 8 bases of the junction unmatched. The V gene's germline CDR1 is LGHNA and CDR2 YNFKEQ. The CDR3 spells CASSPGTSGALNNEQFF. The DNA for the CDR3 is TGTGCCAGCAGCCCGGGGACTAGCGGGGCCCTCAACAATGAGCAGTTCTTC.

CDR3 DNA: TGTGCCAGCAGTGGACGGGGACAGGGAGGGGCCTACAATGAGCAGTTCTTC. Translated: CASSGRGQGGAYNEQFF. The rearrangement links TRBV6-1 to TRBJ2-1; 9 bases fit TRBD1. V was clipped by 4 bases and J by 2 bases; unmatched bases: 9. The CDR3 has 17 amino acids. CDR1 is MNHNS, CDR2 SASEGT, per germline.

This rearrangement joins TRBV11-2 to TRBJ2-2, with TRBD2 matching over 7 bases. The CDR3 loop spans 14 amino acids. Germline CDR1 reads SGHAT; CDR2 reads FQNNGV. V dropped 8 bases and J dropped 3; count of bases not matched to a gene: 6. The DNA of the CDR3 is TGTGCCAGCCGACTAGCCCTCGACACCGGGGAGCTGTTTTTT. It yields the protein CASRLALDTGELFF.

This clone was counted ten times or more. V and J are TRBV29-1 and TRBJ2-1, with 7 positions matching TRBD2. J lost 0 bases, V lost 6 bases, and 8 bases had no gene match. The CDR3 is made up of 15 amino acids. From germline, CDR1 is SQVTM and CDR2 ANQGSEA. The CDR3 loop is CSVRALADSYNEQFF. The CDR3 coding sequence is TGCAGCGTCCGCGCCCTAGCGGACTCCTACAATGAGCAGTTCTTC.

This clone was detected only once. The chain couples TRBV7-2 to TRBJ2-2; 9 bases line up with TRBD2. From germline, CDR1 is SGHTA and CDR2 FQGNSA. The CDR3 extends over 18 amino acids. V lost 0 bases to trimming and J lost 5 bases; unmatched junction nucleotides: 10. CDR3 protein: CASSLAPYSGRRTGELFF. The CDR3 DNA follows: TGTGCCAGCAGCTTAGCCCCCTATAGCGGGAGACGGACCGGGGAGCTGTTTTTT. Looking up the rest from reference TRBV7-2 and TRBJ2-2 gives the full variable domain: GAGVSQSPSNKVTEKGKDVELRCDPISGHTALYWYRQSLGQGLEFLIYFQGNSAPDKSGLPSDRFSAERTGGSVSTLTIQRTQQEDSAVYLCASSLAPYSGRRTGELFFGEGSRLTVL.

This clone was counted a few times. This chain uses TRBV4-1 with TRBJ1-5; tentative D call: TRBD1 (5 bases). This CDR3 contains 17 residues. Trimming removed 1 base from V and 6 bases from J, with 19 bases in between. Germline assignment: CDR1 MGHRA and CDR2 YSYEKL. The DNA for the CDR3 is TGCGCCAGCAGCCAAGTAGATCTCCTGAGTAGGGGTCAGCCCCAGCATTTT. It yields the protein CASSQVDLLSRGQPQHF.

V usage is TRBV7-2 and J usage is TRBJ2-6; perhaps TRBD1 as D (6 bases). The CDR3 has 14 amino acids. V was pared by 1 base and J by 9 bases, with 10 bases between. The germline V gene encodes CDR1 SGHTA and CDR2 FQGNSA. The CDR3 sequence is CASSLDRVGNVLTF. The CDR3 bases are TGTGCCAGCAGCTTAGACAGGGTGGGCAACGTCCTGACTTTC.

The chain joins TRBV7-2 to TRBJ1-2, with D perhaps TRBD1 (6 bases). Deletions cut 9 bases from V and 1 base from J, with 15 bases between. CDR1 is SGHTA, CDR2 FQGNSA, per germline. CDR3 length: 14 residues. The CDR3 DNA is TGTGCCAGTACCCGGGACATCCTTAACTATGGCTACACCTTC. This codes for CASTRDILNYGYTF.

V usage is TRBV4-1 and J usage is TRBJ2-2; D is undetermined. The V end was cut by 0 bases, the J end by 5 bases, with 10 bases between. Germline lookup yields CDR1 MGHRA and CDR2 YSYEKL. The CDR3 covers 15 residues. The CDR3 DNA is TGCGCCAGCAGCCAAGATTATGGCGGTACCGGGGAGCTGTTTTTT. Its protein product is CASSQDYGGTGELFF.

The V and J genes are TRBV14 and TRBJ2-3, with TRBD1 as a possible D gene (6 bases). The ends were cut back, 0 bases at V and 6 bases at J, with 13 bases in the middle. Germline values: CDR1 SGHDN, CDR2 FVKESK. This CDR3 region has 15 residues. The CDR3 DNA sequence: TGTGCCAGCAGCCAAGACCACAGGGTGGTGGATACGCAGTATTTT. Amino acids: CASSQDHRVVDTQYF.

In its sample, this clone was seen many times. The chain has TRBV14 and TRBJ1-6; 7 positions match TRBD1. V dropped 0 bases and J dropped 7; count of bases not matched to a gene: 3. CDR3 size: 15 residues. Germline-derived CDR1 and CDR2 are SGHDN and FVKESK. CDR3 amino acids: CASSQEGTENSPLHF. The CDR3 coding sequence is TGTGCCAGCAGCCAAGAAGGGACAGAAAATTCACCCCTCCACTTT.

The chain employs TRBV19 and TRBJ2-2, with a possible D match to TRBD2 (5 bases). The CDR3 sequence is 14 residues long. V lost 11 bases and J 2 bases, leaving 15 bases between the germline ends. In germline, CDR1 is LNHDA, CDR2 SQIVND (reference sequence). DNA of the CDR3: TGTGCCGTTGGGCTAGCAGAAAACACCGGGGAGCTGTTTTTT. Amino acids: CAVGLAENTGELFF.

The chain uses TRBV4-3 and TRBJ1-1, with D perhaps matching TRBD1 (6 bases). There are 15 residues in the CDR3. Trimming took off 1 base at V and 6 bases at J, with 15 bases between the two ends. Germline V gene lookup returns CDR1 LGHNA and CDR2 YSLEER. Written as DNA, the CDR3 is TGCGCCAGCAGCCAAGTGGGGGGGGCCAGAGCTGAAGCTTTCTTT. This sequence encodes CASSQVGGARAEAFF.

This sequence joins TRBV7-2 and TRBJ2-3, with 9 bases aligning to TRBD2. There are 16 residues in the CDR3. With 6 bases clipped from V and 2 bases from J, the junction kept 9 bases outside the gene matches. Germline CDR1 and CDR2: SGHTA and FQGNSA. The CDR3 protein is CASSFTSGSTTDTQYF. The CDR3 bases are TGTGCCAGCAGTTTCACTAGCGGGTCAACCACAGATACGCAGTATTTT. The variable domain in full, completed from reference TRBV7-2 and TRBJ2-3, reads GAGVSQSPSNKVTEKGKDVELRCDPISGHTALYWYRQSLGQGLEFLIYFQGNSAPDKSGLPSDRFSAERTGGSVSTLTIQRTQQEDSAVYLCASSFTSGSTTDTQYFGPGTRLTVL.

The J gene is TRBJ2-7, the V gene TRBV18; D perhaps matches TRBD1 (6 bases). Germline loops: CDR1 KGHSH, CDR2 LQKENI. Trimming pared 2 bases from V and 3 bases from J, leaving 14 bases between. The CDR3 extends over 15 amino acids. Here the CDR3 DNA reads TGTGCCAGCTCACCAGAGGACAGAACTCGCTACGAGCAGTACTTC. This translates into CASSPEDRTRYEQYF.

A few counts support this clone. The V gene is TRBV6-6, the J gene TRBJ1-5, with 7 positions matching TRBD1. With V trimmed by 6 bases and J by 5 bases, 7 bases remained unmatched. Germline V CDR1 and CDR2: MNHNY, SVGAGI (reference sequence). The CDR3 length is 14 residues. CDR3 residues: CASSGGQTYQPQHF. DNA for the CDR3: TGTGCCAGCAGCGGGGGACAGACTTATCAGCCCCAGCATTTT.

V usage is TRBV11-2 and J usage is TRBJ2-5; possible D gene TRBD2, 6 bases. The tail of the sequence fits TRBJ2-7 better, so the J call may be wrong. The CDR3 runs to 14 residues. Germline V gene data show CDR1 as SGHAT and CDR2 as FQNNGV. The CDR3 protein is CASSSNGGGYEQYF. CDR3 coding DNA: TGTGCCAGCAGTTCCAACGGGGGAGGATACGAGCAGTACTTC.

With regard to this clone: The sample has other DNA sequences that encode this CDR3 too. The chain employs TRBV15 and TRBJ1-1, with 8 positions matching TRBD1. CDR1 is LNHNV and CDR2 is YYDKDF in the germline V gene (reference sequence). CDR3 size: 13 residues. The junction had 4 bases not matched to a gene; V was cut back by 5 bases and J by 5 bases. The CDR3 reads CATSSTGGTEAFF. The CDR3 region has the DNA TGTGCCACCAGCTCAACAGGGGGTACTGAAGCTTTCTTT.

This clone was observed a few times. The chain recombines TRBV2 with TRBJ2-1; 8 bases are a match to TRBD2. V gave up 4 bases and J gave up 14 bases; unmatched junction bases: 7. The CDR3 spans 12 residues. In germline, CDR1 is SNHLY, CDR2 FYNNEI. CDR3 nucleotides: TGTGCCAGCAGTGTCCGAGCGGGAGTTAAGTTCTTC. The encoded protein is CASSVRAGVKFF.

The rearrangement uses TRBV19 and TRBJ1-5; D is possibly TRBD1 (6 bases). Looked up from germline, CDR1 is LNHDA and CDR2 is SQIVND (reference sequence). Between the trimmed V and J ends, which lost 9 bases and 2 bases, there was a span of 11 bases. The CDR3 has 13 residues. CDR3 nucleotides: TGTGCCAGATACAGGGTGCGCAATCAGCCCCAGCATTTT. It is translated as CARYRVRNQPQHF.

The chain has TRBV29-1 and TRBJ2-7; possibly TRBD2 for D (6 bases). V was clipped by 6 bases and J by 0 bases, with 12 bases between them. CDR3 size: 13 residues. Germline values: CDR1 SQVTM, CDR2 ANQGSEA. This chain's CDR3 is CSVKRGNSYEQYF. DNA for the CDR3: TGCAGCGTAAAACGGGGGAACTCCTACGAGCAGTACTTC.

This clone occurred a few times. The gene calls are TRBV5-6 and TRBJ2-1; 9 bases map to TRBD2. This CDR3 contains 18 residues. Germline trimming cut 1 base from V and 6 bases from J; bases unmatched to any gene: 14. Germline values: CDR1 SGHDT, CDR2 YYEEEE. In nucleotides, the CDR3 is TGTGCCAGCAGCTTGAGAAGCGGGGGGTTCCGCTCGTCCAATGAGCAGTTCTTC. Protein: CASSLRSGGFRSSNEQFF. The full variable domain, rest sourced from reference TRBV5-6 and TRBJ2-1, is DAGVTQSPTHLIKTRGQQVTLRCSPKSGHDTVSWYQQALGQGPQFIFQYYEEEERQRGNFPDRFSGHQFPNYSSELNVNALLLGDSALYLCASSLRSGGFRSSNEQFFGPGTRLTVL.

The chain is built from TRBV30 and TRBJ2-5; 7 positions match TRBD1. Germline-derived CDR1 and CDR2 are GTSNPN and SVGIG (reference sequence). With V trimmed by 5 bases and J by 5 bases, 11 bases remained unmatched. CDR3 length: 14 amino acids. The CDR3 loop reads CAWGQELVRETQYF. In nucleotides, the CDR3 is TGTGCCTGGGGACAGGAGCTCGTCAGGGAGACCCAGTACTTC.